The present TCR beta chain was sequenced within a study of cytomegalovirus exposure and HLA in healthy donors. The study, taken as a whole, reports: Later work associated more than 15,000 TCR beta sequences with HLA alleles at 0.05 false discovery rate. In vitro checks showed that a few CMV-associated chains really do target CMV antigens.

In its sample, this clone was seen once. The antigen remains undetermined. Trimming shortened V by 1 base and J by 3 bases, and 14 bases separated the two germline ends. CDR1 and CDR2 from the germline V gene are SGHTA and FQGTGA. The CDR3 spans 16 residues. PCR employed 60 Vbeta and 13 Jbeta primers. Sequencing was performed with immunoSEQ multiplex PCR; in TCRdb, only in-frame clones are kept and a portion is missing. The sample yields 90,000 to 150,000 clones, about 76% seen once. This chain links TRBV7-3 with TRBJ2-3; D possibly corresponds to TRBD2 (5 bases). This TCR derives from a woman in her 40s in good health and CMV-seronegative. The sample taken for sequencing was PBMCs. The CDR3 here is CASSLIGGEGTDTQYF. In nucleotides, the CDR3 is TGTGCCAGCAGCTTAATAGGTGGAGAGGGAACAGATACGCAGTATTTT.